The clone carrying this T cell receptor (beta chain) occurred a few times. What it recognizes is unknown. The entry originates in a study of cytomegalovirus exposure and HLA in healthy donors. Findings and caveats of the study: Investigators reported approximately 150 TCR beta chains as tied to cytomegalovirus. In vitro checks showed that a few CMV-associated chains really do target CMV antigens. The authors later found TCR association rates varying by HLA locus, with DRB1 most and HLA-C fewest.

At the time of sampling, donors were nominally healthy, though unrecorded immune exposures were likely. PCR used 60 Vbeta primers and 13 Jbeta primers. The method was immunoSEQ multiplex PCR; TCRdb's version includes in-frame clones alone and lacks a portion of them. The sample lists approximately 79,000 clones, around 76% occurring once. The CDR3 spans 14 residues. J was trimmed by 4 bases and V by 1 base; bases with no gene match: 1. CDR1 and CDR2 from the germline V gene are SEHNR and FQNEAQ (reference sequence). This sequence was found in a male donor in good health and CMV-seropositive. The rearrangement links TRBV7-9 to TRBJ1-2; 9 nucleotides agree with TRBD1. The sequencing input was PBMCs. The CDR3 DNA sequence: TGTGCCAGCAGCTTAGGGGGACAGGGCTATGGCTACACCTTC. Protein: CASSLGGQGYGYTF.